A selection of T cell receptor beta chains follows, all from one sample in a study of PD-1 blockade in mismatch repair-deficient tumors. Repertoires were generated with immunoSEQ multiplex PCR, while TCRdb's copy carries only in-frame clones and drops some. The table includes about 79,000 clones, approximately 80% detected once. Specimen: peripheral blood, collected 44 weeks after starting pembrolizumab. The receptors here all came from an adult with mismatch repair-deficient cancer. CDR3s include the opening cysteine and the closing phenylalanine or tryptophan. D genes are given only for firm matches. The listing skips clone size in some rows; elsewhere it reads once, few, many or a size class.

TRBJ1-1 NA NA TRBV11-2 CASSFGQSTEAFF TGTGCCAGCAGCTTCGGACAGTCCACTGAAGCTTTCTTT
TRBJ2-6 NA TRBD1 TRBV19 CASSSSGGATGANVLTF TGTGCCAGTAGTAGTTCAGGGGGCGCGACTGGGGCCAACGTCCTGACTTTC
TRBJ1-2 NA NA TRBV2 CASGERAAKSYGYTF TGTGCCAGCGGGGAGAGAGCAGCCAAATCCTATGGCTACACCTTC
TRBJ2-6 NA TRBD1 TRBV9 CASSLAGTGRSGANVLTF TGTGCCAGCAGCTTAGCCGGGACAGGCCGCTCTGGGGCCAACGTCCTGACTTTC
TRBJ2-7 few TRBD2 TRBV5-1 CASSLDTPGLAGVRSYEQYF TGCGCCAGCAGCTTGGACACGCCGGGACTAGCGGGAGTAAGATCCTACGAGCAGTACTTC
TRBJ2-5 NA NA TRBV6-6 CASRRDGETQYF TGTGCCAGCAGGCGGGACGGAGAGACCCAGTACTTC
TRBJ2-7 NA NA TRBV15 CATSRDRGGSYEQYF TGTGCCACCAGCAGAGACAGGGGCGGCTCCTACGAGCAGTACTTC
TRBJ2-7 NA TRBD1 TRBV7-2 CASSFGTGNYEQYF TGTGCCAGCAGCTTCGGGACAGGGAACTACGAGCAGTACTTC
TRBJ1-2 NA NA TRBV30 CAWSAGRGGYTF TGTGCCTGGAGCGCAGGGAGAGGGGGCTACACCTTC
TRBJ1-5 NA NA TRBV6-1 CASSDQMGNQPQHF TGTGCCAGCAGCGATCAGATGGGCAATCAGCCCCAGCATTTT
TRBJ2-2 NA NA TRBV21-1 CASSKVGDSNTGELFF TGTGCCAGCAGCAAAGTTGGGGATTCGAACACCGGGGAGCTGTTTTTT
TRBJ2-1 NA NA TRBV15 CATSPRRINEQFF TGTGCCACCAGCCCCCGACGGATCAATGAGCAGTTCTTC
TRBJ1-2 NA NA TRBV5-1 CASSSGPDTYGYTF TGCGCCAGCAGCTCGGGACCAGACACCTATGGCTACACCTTC
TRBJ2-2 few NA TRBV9 CASSSFAYKDTGELFF TGTGCCAGCAGCTCTTTCGCGTATAAAGACACCGGGGAGCTGTTTTTT
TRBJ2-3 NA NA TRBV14 CASSQGGTQYF TGTGCCAGCAGCCAAGGCGGGACGCAGTATTTT
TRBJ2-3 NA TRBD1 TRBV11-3 CASSPDRLFKYF TGTGCCAGCAGCCCGGACAGGCTCTTTAAGTATTTT
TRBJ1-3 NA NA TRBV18 CASSPEARSLGNTIYF TGTGCCAGCTCACCCGAGGCACGTTCCCTCGGAAACACCATATATTTT
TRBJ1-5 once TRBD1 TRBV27 CASSDGQGKRQPQHF TGTGCCAGCAGTGACGGACAGGGGAAGCGCCAGCCCCAGCATTTT
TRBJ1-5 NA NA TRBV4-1 CASSPEGGTVNQPQHF TGCGCCAGCAGCCCCGAAGGGGGGACGGTAAATCAGCCCCAGCATTTT
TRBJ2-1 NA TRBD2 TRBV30 CAWSSGLAGGDPYNEQFF TGTGCCTGGAGTTCGGGACTAGCGGGAGGGGATCCCTACAATGAGCAGTTCTTC
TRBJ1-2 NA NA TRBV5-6 CASSLSATYGYTF TGTGCCAGCAGCTTGAGTGCGACCTATGGCTACACCTTC
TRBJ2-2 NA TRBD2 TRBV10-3 CAISDGLAGATGELFF TGTGCCATCAGTGACGGACTAGCGGGAGCCACCGGGGAGCTGTTTTTT
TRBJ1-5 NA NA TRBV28 CASRIPAGNQPQHF TGTGCCAGCAGGATTCCCGCGGGCAATCAGCCCCAGCATTTT
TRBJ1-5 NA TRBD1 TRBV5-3 CARSFRQGSYSNQPQHF TGTGCCAGAAGCTTTAGACAGGGGTCTTATAGCAATCAGCCCCAGCATTTT
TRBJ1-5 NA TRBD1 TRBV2 CASRAGTGAINQPQHF TGTGCCAGCAGAGCGGGGACAGGGGCTATCAATCAGCCCCAGCATTTT
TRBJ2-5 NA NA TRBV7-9 CASSLEKGIETQYF TGTGCCAGCAGCTTAGAAAAGGGAATCGAGACCCAGTACTTC
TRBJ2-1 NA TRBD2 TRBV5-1 CASSLGTGGPSYNEQFF TGCGCCAGCAGCTTGGGGACGGGAGGGCCTTCGTACAATGAGCAGTTCTTC
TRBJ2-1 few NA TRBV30 CAWKGSFNEQFF TGTGCCTGGAAAGGGTCTTTCAATGAGCAGTTCTTC
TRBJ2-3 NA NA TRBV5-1 CASSLAVLGRISADTQYF TGCGCCAGCAGCTTGGCCGTACTAGGGCGTATTTCCGCAGATACGCAGTATTTT
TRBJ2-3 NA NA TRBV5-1 CASGHGGGTDTQYF TGCGCCAGCGGTCATGGCGGGGGCACAGATACGCAGTATTTT
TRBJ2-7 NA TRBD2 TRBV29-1 CSVQGLAGVYEQYF TGCAGCGTCCAAGGACTAGCGGGAGTCTACGAGCAGTACTTC
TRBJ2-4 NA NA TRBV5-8 CASSPVGVGIQYF TGTGCCAGCAGCCCGGTAGGGGTTGGCATTCAGTACTTC
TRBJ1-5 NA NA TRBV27 CASRGGNQPQHF TGTGCCAGCAGGGGGGGCAATCAGCCCCAGCATTTT
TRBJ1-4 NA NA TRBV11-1 CASSLGQVGKLFF TGTGCCAGCAGCTTAGGTCAGGTTGGAAAACTGTTTTTT
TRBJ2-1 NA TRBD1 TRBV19 CASSVDRGLGNEQFF TGTGCCAGTAGTGTGGACAGGGGGTTGGGTAATGAGCAGTTCTTC
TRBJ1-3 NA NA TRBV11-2 CASSLAGAGNTIYF TGTGCCAGCAGCTTAGCCGGGGCTGGAAACACCATATATTTT
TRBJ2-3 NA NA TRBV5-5 CASSPRTHTDTQYF TGTGCCAGCAGCCCGCGGACCCACACAGATACGCAGTATTTT
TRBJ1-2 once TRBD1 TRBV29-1 CSTMTGGSAGYTF TGCAGCACAATGACAGGGGGATCTGCAGGCTACACCTTC
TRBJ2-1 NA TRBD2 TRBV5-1 CASSSSSGRASPNEQFF TGCGCCAGCAGCTCAAGTAGCGGGAGGGCCTCCCCCAATGAGCAGTTCTTC
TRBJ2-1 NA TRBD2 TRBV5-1 CASSLLAGTVNEQFF TGCGCCAGCAGCTTGTTAGCGGGAACCGTAAATGAGCAGTTCTTC
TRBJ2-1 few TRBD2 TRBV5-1 CASSAGLNINEQFF TGCGCCAGCAGCGCGGGACTAAATATAAATGAGCAGTTCTTC
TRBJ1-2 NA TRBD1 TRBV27 CASSSRTGASGYTF TGTGCCAGCAGTTCCCGGACAGGGGCCAGCGGCTACACCTTC
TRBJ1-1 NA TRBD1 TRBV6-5 CASRGTGTGNTEAFF TGTGCCAGCAGGGGGACCGGGACAGGGAACACTGAAGCTTTCTTT
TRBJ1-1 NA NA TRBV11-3 CASSSSRGNTEAFF TGTGCCAGCAGCAGCTCACGGGGGAACACTGAAGCTTTCTTT
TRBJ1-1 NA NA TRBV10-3 CAISESRQGNTEAFF TGTGCCATCAGTGAGTCGCGGCAGGGGAACACTGAAGCTTTCTTT
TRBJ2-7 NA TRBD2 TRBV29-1 CSVDGLAGNSYEQYF TGCAGCGTCGACGGACTAGCGGGTAACTCCTACGAGCAGTACTTC
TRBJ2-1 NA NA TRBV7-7 CASSLDTYNEQFF TGTGCTAGCAGCTTAGACACTTACAATGAGCAGTTCTTC
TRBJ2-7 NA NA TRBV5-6 CASSLSGFGQYF TGTGCCAGCAGCCTTTCGGGCTTCGGGCAGTACTTC
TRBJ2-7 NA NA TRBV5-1 CASRLGTGDHEQYF TGCGCCAGCAGGCTGGGAACAGGTGACCACGAGCAGTACTTC
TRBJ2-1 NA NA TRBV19 CASSIGESSYNEQFF TGTGCCAGTAGTATAGGTGAAAGCTCCTACAATGAGCAGTTCTTC
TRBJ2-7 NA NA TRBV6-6 CASSLRDAAYEQYF TGTGCCAGCAGCTTGCGGGACGCCGCCTACGAGCAGTACTTC
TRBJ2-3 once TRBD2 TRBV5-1 CASRAGPSTDTQYF TGCGCCAGTCGAGCGGGACCTAGCACAGATACGCAGTATTTT
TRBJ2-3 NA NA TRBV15 CATSREGADTQYF TGTGCCACCAGCAGAGAAGGGGCAGATACGCAGTATTTT
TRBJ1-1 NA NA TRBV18 CASSPPEAGKAFF TGTGCCAGCTCACCACCGGAAGCAGGGAAGGCTTTCTTT
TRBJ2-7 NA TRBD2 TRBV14 CASSQSGRDEQYF TGTGCCAGCAGCCAAAGCGGGAGGGACGAGCAGTACTTC